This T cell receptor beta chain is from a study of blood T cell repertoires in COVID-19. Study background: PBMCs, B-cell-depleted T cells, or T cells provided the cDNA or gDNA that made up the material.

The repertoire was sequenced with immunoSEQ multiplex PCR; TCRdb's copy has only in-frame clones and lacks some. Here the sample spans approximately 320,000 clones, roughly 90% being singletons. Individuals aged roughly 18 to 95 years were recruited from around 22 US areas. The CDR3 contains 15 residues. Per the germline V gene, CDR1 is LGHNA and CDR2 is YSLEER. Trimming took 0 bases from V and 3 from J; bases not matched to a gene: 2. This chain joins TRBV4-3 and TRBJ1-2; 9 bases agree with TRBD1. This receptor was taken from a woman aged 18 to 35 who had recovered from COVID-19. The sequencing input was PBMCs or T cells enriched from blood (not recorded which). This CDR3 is CASSQDRDRDYGYTF. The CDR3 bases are TGCGCCAGCAGCCAAGACCGGGACAGGGACTATGGCTACACCTTC.